This TCR beta chain was sequenced during a study of cytotoxic CD8 clonotypes in ibrutinib-treated CLL. Study summary: The study included approximately 12 relapsed/refractory and roughly 15 treatment-naive patients; about 18 had IGHV unmutated disease. Specimens for response were gathered following a median about twelve months of therapy, spanning 6 to 36. There were, on average, about 240,000 productive templates and tens of thousands of productive rearrangements per sample.

The germline gives CDR1 SGHRS, CDR2 YFSETQ. With V trimmed by 4 bases and J by 4 bases, 4 bases remained unmatched. The CDR3 loop spans 13 amino acids. Target depth was 1 in 200,000 to 1 in 1 million T cells, about 10x per clonotype. Profiling relied on immunoSEQ multiplex PCR, and the TCRdb table lists in-frame clones only, not all of them. This sample has a few hundred thousand clones, with roughly 85% found just once. V usage is TRBV5-1 and J usage is TRBJ1-2; 7 bases align to TRBD1. Source: PBMCs, taken before ibrutinib treatment. The sequence derives from a human donor with chronic lymphocytic leukemia. DNA of the CDR3: TGCGCCAGCAGCACCGGGACAGTCTATGGCTACACCTTC. Translating it yields CASSTGTVYGYTF.